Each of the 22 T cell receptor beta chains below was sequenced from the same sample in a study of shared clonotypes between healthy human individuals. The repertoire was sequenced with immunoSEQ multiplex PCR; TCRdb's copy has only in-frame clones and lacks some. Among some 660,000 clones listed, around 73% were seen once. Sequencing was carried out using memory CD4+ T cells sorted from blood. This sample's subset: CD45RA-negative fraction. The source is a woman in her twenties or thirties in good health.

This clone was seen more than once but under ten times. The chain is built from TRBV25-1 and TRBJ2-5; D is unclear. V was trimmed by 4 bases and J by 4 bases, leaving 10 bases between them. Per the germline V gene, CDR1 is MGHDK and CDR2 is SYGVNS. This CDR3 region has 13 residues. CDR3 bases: TGTGCCAGCAGTGGGGGTAGCCCAGAGACCCAGTACTTC. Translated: CASSGGSPETQYF.

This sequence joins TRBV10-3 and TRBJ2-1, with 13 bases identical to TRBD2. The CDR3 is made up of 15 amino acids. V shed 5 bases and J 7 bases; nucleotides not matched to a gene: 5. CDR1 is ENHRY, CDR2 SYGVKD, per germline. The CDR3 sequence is CAISWTSGGGNEQFF. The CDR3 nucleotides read TGTGCCATCAGTTGGACTAGCGGGGGAGGGAATGAGCAGTTCTTC.

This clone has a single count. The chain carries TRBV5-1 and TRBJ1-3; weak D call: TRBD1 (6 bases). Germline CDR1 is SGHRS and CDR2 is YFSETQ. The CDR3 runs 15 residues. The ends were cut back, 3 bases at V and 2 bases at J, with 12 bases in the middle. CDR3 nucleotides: TGCGCCAGCAGCTCTCAGGGGCTAACTGGAAACACCATATATTTT. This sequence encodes CASSSQGLTGNTIYF.

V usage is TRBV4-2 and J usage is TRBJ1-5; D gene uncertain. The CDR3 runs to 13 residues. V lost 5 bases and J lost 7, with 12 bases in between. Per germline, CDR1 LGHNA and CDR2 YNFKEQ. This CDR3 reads CASSDTDGQPQHF. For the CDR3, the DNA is TGTGCCAGCAGCGACACTGATGGCCAGCCCCAGCATTTT.

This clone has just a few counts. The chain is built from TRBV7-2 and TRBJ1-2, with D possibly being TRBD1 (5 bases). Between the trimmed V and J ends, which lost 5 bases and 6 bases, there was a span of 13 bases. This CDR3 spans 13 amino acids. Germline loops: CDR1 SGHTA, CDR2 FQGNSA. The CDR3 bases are TGTGCCAGCAGCCCTGACAGAACTCATGGCTACACCTTC. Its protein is CASSPDRTHGYTF.

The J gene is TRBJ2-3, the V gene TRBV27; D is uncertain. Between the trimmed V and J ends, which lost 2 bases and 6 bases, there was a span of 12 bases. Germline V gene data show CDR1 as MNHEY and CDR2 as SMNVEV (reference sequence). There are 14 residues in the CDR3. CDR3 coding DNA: TGTGCCAGCAGTTTAGACTTAGCTTCCGATACGCAGTATTTT. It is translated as CASSLDLASDTQYF.

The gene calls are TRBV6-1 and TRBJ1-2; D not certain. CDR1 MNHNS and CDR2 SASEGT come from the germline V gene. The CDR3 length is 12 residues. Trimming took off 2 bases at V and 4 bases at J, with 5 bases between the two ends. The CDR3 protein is CASSEMVYGYTF. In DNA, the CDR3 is TGTGCCAGCAGTGAAATGGTCTATGGCTACACCTTC.

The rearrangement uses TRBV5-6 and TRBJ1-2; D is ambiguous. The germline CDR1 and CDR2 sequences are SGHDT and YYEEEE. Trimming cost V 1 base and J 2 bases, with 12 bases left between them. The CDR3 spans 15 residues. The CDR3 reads CASSLLGDGNYGYTF. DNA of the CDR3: TGTGCCAGCAGCTTGTTGGGCGACGGAAACTATGGCTACACCTTC. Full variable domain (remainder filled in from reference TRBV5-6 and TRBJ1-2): DAGVTQSPTHLIKTRGQQVTLRCSPKSGHDTVSWYQQALGQGPQFIFQYYEEEERQRGNFPDRFSGHQFPNYSSELNVNALLLGDSALYLCASSLLGDGNYGYTFGSGTRLTVV.

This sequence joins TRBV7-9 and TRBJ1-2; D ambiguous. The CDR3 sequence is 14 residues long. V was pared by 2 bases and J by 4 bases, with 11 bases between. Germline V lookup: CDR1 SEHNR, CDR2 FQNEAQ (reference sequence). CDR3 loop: CASSLLSDTYGYTF. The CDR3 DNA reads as TGTGCCAGCAGCTTACTTTCGGATACCTATGGCTACACCTTC.

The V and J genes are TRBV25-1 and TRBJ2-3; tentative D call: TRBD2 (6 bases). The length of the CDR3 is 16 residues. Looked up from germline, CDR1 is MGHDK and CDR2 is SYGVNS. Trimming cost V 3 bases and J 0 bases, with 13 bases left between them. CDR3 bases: TGTGCCAGCAGTGAGACTAGTCACTCTAGCACAGATACGCAGTATTTT. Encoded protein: CASSETSHSSTDTQYF.

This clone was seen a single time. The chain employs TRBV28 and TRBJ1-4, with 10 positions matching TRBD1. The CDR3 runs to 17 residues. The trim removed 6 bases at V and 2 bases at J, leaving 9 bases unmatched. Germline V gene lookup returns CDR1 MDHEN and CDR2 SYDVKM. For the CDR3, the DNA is TGTGCCAGCAGGAGACAGGGGGCTGGAGCGACTAATGAAAAACTGTTTTTT. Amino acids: CASRRQGAGATNEKLFF.

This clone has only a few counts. Here the CDR3 DNA reads TGTGCCAGCAGTTCTCTCCAGGCCCGATCGGATCAGCCCCAGCATTTT. This codes for CASSSLQARSDQPQHF. The gene calls are TRBV28 and TRBJ1-5; D is undetermined. From germline, CDR1 is MDHEN and CDR2 SYDVKM. CDR3 length equals 16 residues. Trimming took off 4 bases at V and 5 bases at J, with 18 bases between the two ends.

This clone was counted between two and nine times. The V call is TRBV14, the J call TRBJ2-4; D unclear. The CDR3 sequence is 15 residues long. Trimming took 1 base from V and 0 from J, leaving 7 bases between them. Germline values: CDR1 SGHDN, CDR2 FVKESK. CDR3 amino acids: CASSQVGIAKNIQYF. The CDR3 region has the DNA TGTGCCAGCAGCCAAGTAGGAATAGCCAAAAACATTCAGTACTTC.

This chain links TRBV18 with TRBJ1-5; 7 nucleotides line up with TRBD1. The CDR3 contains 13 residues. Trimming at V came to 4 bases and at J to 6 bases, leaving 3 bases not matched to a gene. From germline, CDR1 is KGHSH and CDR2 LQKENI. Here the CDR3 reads CASSQGAGQPQHF. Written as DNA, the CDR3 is TGTGCCAGCTCACAGGGGGCTGGTCAGCCCCAGCATTTT. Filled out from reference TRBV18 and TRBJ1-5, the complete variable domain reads NAGVMQNPRHLVRRRGQEARLRCSPMKGHSHVYWYRQLPEEGLKFMVYLQKENIIDESGMPKERFSAEFPKEGPSILRIQQVVRGDSAAYFCASSQGAGQPQHFGDGTRLSIL.

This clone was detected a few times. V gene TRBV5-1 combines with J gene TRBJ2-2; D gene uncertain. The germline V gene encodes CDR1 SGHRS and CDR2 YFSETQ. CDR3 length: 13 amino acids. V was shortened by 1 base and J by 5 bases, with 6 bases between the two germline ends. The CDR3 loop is CASSLIGTGELFF. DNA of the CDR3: TGCGCCAGCAGCTTGATAGGGACCGGGGAGCTGTTTTTT.

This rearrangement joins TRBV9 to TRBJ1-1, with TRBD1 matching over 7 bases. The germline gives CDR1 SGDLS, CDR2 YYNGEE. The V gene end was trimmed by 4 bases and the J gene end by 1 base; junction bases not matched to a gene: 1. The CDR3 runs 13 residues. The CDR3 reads CASSPGGNTEAFF. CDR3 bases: TGTGCCAGCAGCCCAGGGGGGAACACTGAAGCTTTCTTT. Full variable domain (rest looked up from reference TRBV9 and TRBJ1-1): DSGVTQTPKHLITATGQRVTLRCSPRSGDLSVYWYQQSLDQGLQFLIQYYNGEERAKGNILERFSAQQFPDLHSELNLSSLELGDSALYFCASSPGGNTEAFFGQGTRLTVV.

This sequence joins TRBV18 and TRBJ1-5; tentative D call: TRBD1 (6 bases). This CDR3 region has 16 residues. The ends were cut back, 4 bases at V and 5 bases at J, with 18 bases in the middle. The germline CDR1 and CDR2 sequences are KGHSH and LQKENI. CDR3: CASSLIKLGGDQPQHF. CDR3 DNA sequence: TGTGCCAGCTCACTCATTAAATTAGGGGGAGATCAGCCCCAGCATTTT. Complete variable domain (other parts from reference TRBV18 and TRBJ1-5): NAGVMQNPRHLVRRRGQEARLRCSPMKGHSHVYWYRQLPEEGLKFMVYLQKENIIDESGMPKERFSAEFPKEGPSILRIQQVVRGDSAAYFCASSLIKLGGDQPQHFGDGTRLSIL.

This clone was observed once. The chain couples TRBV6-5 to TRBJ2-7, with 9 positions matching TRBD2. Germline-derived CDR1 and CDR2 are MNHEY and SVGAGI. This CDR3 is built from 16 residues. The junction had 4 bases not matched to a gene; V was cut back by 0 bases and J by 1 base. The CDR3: CASSYSKLAGSYEQYF. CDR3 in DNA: TGTGCCAGCAGTTACTCGAAGCTAGCGGGATCCTACGAGCAGTACTTC.

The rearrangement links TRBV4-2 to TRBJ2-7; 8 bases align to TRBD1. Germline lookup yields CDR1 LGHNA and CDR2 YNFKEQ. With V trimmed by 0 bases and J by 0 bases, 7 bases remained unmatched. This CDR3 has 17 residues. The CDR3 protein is CASSQDSRGQGSYEQYF. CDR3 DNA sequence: TGTGCCAGCAGCCAAGATTCGAGAGGACAGGGCTCCTACGAGCAGTACTTC.

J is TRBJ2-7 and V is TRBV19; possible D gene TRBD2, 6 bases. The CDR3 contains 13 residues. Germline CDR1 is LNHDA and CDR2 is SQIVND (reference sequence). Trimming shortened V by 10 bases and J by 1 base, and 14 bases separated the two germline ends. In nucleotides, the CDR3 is TGTGCCACCATAGCGGAAACTTCCTACGAGCAGTACTTC. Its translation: CATIAETSYEQYF.

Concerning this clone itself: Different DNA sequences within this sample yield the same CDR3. The CDR3 coding sequence is TGCGCCAGCAGCTTGGGGGCTTCTGGGGCCAACGTCCTGACTTTC. Its protein is CASSLGASGANVLTF. V is TRBV5-1 and J is TRBJ2-6; no definite D call. The CDR3 consists of 15 residues. The V end lost 0 bases, the J end lost 1 base, and 5 bases lay between the germline ends. Looked up from germline, CDR1 is SGHRS and CDR2 is YFSETQ.

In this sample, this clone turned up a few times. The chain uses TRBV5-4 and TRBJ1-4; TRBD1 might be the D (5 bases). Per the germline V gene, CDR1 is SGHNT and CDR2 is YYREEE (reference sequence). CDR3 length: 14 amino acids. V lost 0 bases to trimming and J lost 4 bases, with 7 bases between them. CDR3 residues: CASSLDRSNEKLFF. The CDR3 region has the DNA TGTGCCAGCAGCTTGGACAGGAGTAATGAAAAACTGTTTTTT.